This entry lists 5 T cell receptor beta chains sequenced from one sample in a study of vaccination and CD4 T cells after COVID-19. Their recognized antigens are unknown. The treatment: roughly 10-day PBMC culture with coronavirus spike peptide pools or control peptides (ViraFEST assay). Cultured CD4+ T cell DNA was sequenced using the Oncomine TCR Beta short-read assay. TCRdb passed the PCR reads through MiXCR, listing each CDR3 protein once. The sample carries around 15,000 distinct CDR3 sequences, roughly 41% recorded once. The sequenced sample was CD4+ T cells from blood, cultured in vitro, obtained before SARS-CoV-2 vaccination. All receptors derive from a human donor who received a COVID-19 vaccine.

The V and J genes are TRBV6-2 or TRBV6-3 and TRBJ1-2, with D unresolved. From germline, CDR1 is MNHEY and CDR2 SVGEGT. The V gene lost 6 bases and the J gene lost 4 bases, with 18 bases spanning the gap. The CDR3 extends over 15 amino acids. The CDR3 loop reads CASRHSGEDSYGYTF. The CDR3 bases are TGTGCCAGCAGGCACTCCGGGGAGGATAGCTATGGCTACACCTTC.

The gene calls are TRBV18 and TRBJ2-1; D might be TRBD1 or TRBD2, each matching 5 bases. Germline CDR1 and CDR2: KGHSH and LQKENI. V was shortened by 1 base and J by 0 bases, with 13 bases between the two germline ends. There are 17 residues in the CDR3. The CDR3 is CASSPRSGRVSYNEQFF. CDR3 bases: TGTGCCAGCTCACCACGATCGGGACGCGTCTCCTACAATGAGCAGTTCTTC.

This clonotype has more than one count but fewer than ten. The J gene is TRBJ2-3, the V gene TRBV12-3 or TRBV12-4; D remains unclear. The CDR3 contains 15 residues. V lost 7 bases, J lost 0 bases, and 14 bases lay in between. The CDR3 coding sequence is TGTGCCAGCACCATCCACGAGGATAGCACAGATACGCAGTATTTT. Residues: CASTIHEDSTDTQYF.

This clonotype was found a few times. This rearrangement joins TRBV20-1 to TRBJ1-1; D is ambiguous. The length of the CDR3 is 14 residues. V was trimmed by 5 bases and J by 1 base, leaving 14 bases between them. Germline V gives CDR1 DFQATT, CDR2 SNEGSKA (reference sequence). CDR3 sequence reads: CSAVSQAPNTEAFF. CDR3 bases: TGCAGTGCTGTCAGTCAGGCCCCGAACACTGAAGCTTTCTTT.

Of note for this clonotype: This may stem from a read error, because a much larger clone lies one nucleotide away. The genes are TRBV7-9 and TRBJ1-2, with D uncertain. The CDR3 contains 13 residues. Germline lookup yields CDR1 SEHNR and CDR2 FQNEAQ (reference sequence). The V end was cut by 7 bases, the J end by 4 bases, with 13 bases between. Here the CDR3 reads CASMERAGYGYTF. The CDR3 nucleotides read TGTGCCAGCATGGAGCGGGCCGGCTATGGCTACACCTTC.